The present entry profiles one TCR beta chain with its context. CDR1 is MNHEY and CDR2 is SMNVEV in the germline V gene (reference sequence). J gave up 2 bases and V 4 bases, and 5 bases lay outside the gene matches. This CDR3 is built from 16 residues. Original processing notes: Amplification with reference gene primers provided the estimates of nucleated cell counts. Some clones are missing from TCRdb's copy, which holds only in-frame ones; the method was immunoSEQ multiplex PCR. For V, J and clone size, that table is used; D and trimming come from the DNA. The repertoire includes about 130,000 clones, approximately 81% of them detected once, and about 6% sits in the top ten. The data stem from a study of blood T cell repertoires in COVID-19. Study-wide context: Some COVID-19 samples were acute and others convalescent; all came from the United States, Italy and Spain.

This sequence was found in a man older than 75 with COVID-19, enrolled during active disease. This chain uses TRBV27 with TRBJ2-3, with 11 positions matching TRBD2. Sequencing was carried out using peripheral blood. CDR3 bases: TGTGCCAGCAGTTCGCGACTAGCGGGGCTCACAGATACGCAGTATTTT. Translation gives CASSSRLAGLTDTQYF.